This TCR beta chain was identified in a study of T cells expressing NK-cell markers. Study results and limitations: Dominant NKG2C+ clonotypes in six donors made up 1.0-7.0% of CD8+ T cells.

For this clonotype: Antigen specificity is unknown.

The CDR3 runs 12 residues. CDR1 is DFQATT and CDR2 is SNEGSKA in the germline V gene (reference sequence). What made the TCR beta cDNA was 5'RACE template switching with UMIs. TCRdb reprocessed the 5' RACE reads and keeps a single row for each CDR3 protein, giving no DNA. The specimen's table records roughly 300,000 distinct CDR3 sequences. J is TRBJ2-7 and V is TRBV20-1; TCRdb's D gene call, TRBD1, goes unchecked for lack of DNA. The sequencing input was blood T cells: a sorted CD56 or NKG2C T cell subset, CD4+ or CD8+ T cells, or bulk PBMC T cells (not recorded which). The sequence was obtained from a woman aged 18 to 69 in good health. CDR3 loop: CSAPRTGFEQYF.